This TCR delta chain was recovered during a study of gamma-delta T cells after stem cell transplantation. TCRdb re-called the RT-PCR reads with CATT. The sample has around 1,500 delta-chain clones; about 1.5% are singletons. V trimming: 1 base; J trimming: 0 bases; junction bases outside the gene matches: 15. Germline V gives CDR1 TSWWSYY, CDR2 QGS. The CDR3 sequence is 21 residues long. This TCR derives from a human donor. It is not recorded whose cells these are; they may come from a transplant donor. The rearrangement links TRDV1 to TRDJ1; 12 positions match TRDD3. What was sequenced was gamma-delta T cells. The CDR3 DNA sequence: TGTGCTCTTGGGGAACGGACCTACCTTCACTGGGGGATACTGAACACCGATAAACTCATCTTT. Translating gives CALGERTYLHWGILNTDKLIF.